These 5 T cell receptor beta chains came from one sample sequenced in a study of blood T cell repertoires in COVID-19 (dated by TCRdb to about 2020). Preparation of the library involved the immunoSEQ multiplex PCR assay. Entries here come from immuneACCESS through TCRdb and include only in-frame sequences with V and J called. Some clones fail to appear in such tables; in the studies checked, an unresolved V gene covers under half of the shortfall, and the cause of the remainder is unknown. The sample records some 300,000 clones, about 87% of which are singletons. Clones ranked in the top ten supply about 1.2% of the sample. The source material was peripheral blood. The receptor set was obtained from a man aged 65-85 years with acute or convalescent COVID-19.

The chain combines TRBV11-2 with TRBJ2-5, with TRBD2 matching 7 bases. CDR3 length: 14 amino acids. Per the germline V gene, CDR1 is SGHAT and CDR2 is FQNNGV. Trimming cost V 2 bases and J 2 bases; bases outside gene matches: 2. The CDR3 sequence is CASSLMGGQETQYF. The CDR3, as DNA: TGTGCCAGCAGCTTAATGGGGGGGCAAGAGACCCAGTACTTC.

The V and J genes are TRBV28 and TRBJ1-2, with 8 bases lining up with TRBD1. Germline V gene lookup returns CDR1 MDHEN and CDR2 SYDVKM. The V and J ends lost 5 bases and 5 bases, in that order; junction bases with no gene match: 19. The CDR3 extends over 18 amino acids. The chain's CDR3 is CASSPQAGGVGLWYGYTF. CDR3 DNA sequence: TGTGCCAGCAGTCCTCAAGCAGGGGGCGTTGGATTATGGTATGGCTACACCTTC.

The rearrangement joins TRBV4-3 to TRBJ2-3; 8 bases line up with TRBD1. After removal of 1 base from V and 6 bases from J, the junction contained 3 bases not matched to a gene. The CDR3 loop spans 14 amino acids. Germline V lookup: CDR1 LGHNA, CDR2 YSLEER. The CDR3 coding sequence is TGCGCCAGCAGCCAAGGGACAGGGTTCGATACGCAGTATTTT. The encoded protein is CASSQGTGFDTQYF.

Here the CDR3 DNA reads TGTGCCAGCAGTCGGACTAGCGGGGGACAAGAGACCCAGTACTTC. Protein: CASSRTSGGQETQYF. The rearrangement links TRBV27 to TRBJ2-5, with 13 nucleotides matching TRBD2. Germline trimming cut 5 bases from V and 2 bases from J; bases unmatched to any gene: 2. The CDR3 length is 15 residues. Germline V CDR1 and CDR2: MNHEY, SMNVEV (reference sequence).

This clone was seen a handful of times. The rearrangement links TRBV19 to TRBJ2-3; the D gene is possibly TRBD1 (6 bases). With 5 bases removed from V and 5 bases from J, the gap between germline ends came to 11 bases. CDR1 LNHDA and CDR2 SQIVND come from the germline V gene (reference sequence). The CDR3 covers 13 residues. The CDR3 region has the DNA TGTGCCAGTAGTTCAACCAGGGGAGATACGCAGTATTTT. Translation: CASSSTRGDTQYF.